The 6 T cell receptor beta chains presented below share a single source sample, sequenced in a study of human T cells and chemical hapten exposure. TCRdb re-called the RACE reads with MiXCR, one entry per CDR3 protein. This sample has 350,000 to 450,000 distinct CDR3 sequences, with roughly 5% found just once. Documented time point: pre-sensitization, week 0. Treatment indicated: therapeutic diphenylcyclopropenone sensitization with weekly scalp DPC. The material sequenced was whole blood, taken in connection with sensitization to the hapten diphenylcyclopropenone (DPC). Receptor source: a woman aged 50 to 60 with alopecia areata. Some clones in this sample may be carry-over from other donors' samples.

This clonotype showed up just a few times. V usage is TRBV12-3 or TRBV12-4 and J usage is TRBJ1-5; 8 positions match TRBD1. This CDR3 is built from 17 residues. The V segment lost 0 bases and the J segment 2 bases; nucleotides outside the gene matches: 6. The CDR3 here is CASSLAVGTGGNQPQHF. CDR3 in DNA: TGTGCCAGCAGTTTAGCCGTTGGGACAGGCGGCAATCAGCCCCAGCATTTT.

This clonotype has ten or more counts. In DNA, the CDR3 is TGCAGCGTTGAAGCTGAGACCGGGGAGCTGTTTTTT. Protein product: CSVEAETGELFF. This chain joins TRBV29-1 and TRBJ2-2; the D is unclear. The V end lost 1 base, the J end lost 5 bases, and 5 bases lay between the germline ends. CDR1 is SQVTM and CDR2 is ANQGSEA in the germline V gene. The CDR3 runs 12 residues.

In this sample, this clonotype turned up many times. CDR3 protein: CASSLNIGERNEQFF. In DNA form, the CDR3 reads TGCGCCAGCAGCTTGAATATTGGGGAACGGAATGAGCAGTTCTTC. The genes are TRBV5-1 and TRBJ2-1; no clear D gene. The CDR3 has 15 amino acids. Germline assignment: CDR1 SGHRS and CDR2 YFSETQ. Trimming cost V 1 base and J 7 bases, with 15 bases left between them.

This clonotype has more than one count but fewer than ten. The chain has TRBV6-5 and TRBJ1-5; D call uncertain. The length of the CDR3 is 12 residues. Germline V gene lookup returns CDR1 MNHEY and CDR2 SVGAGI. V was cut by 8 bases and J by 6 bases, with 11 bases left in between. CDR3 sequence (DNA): TGTGCCAGCCACACGGGCTCTCAGCCCCAGCATTTT. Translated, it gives CASHTGSQPQHF.

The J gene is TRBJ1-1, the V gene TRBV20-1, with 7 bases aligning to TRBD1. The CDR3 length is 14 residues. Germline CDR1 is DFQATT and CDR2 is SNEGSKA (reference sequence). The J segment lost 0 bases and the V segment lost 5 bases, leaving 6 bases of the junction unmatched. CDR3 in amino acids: CSARTGELNTEAFF. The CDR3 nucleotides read TGCAGTGCTCGAACAGGGGAACTGAACACTGAAGCTTTCTTT.

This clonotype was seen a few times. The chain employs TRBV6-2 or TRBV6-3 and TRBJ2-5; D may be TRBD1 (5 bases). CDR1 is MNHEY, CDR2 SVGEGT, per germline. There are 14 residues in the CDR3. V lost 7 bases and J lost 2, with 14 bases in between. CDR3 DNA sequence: TGTGCCAGCACACAAAAGGGGCTACAAGAGACCCAGTACTTC. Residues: CASTQKGLQETQYF.